The 30 T cell receptor beta chains below were found in one sample sequenced in a study of radiotherapy plus CTLA-4 blockade in lung cancer. Method: immunoSEQ multiplex PCR; TCRdb's copy keeps in-frame clones and lacks some. The sample lists around 130,000 clones, over 80% occurring once. The starting material was peripheral blood, obtained from a patient treated with radiotherapy plus ipilimumab. These receptors originate from a human donor with non-small cell lung cancer that progressed on radiotherapy plus ipilimumab.

CDR3 nucleotide sequence: TGTGCCACCAGCAGAGGACAGTACTATGGCTACACCTTC. Translated: CATSRGQYYGYTF. This chain joins TRBV15 and TRBJ1-2, with D possibly TRBD1 on 5 matching bases. Germline CDR1 and CDR2: LNHNV and YYDKDF (reference sequence). This CDR3 contains 13 residues. V lost 1 base, J lost 3 bases, and 6 bases lay in between.

This chain connects TRBV19 to TRBJ2-1; TRBD2 agrees at 10 bases. CDR3 size: 16 residues. The germline CDR1 and CDR2 sequences are LNHDA and SQIVND (reference sequence). V shed 3 bases, J shed 8 bases, and the junction held 10 bases outside the gene matches. CDR3 sequence (DNA): TGTGCCAGTAGTATTCTCTGGGGTAGCGGGAGGCATGAGCAGTTCTTC. Translation: CASSILWGSGRHEQFF. Using reference TRBV19 and TRBJ2-1 for the parts outside the CDR3, the full variable domain is DGGITQSPKYLFRKEGQNVTLSCEQNLNHDAMYWYRQDPGQGLRLIYYSQIVNDFQKGDIAEGYSVSREKKESFPLTVTSAQKNPTAFYLCASSILWGSGRHEQFFGPGTRLTVL.

In its sample, this clone was seen once. The rearrangement uses TRBV27 and TRBJ2-1; perhaps TRBD2 as D (6 bases). CDR1 is MNHEY, CDR2 SMNVEV, per germline (reference sequence). V lost 2 bases and J lost 5, with 10 bases in between. The CDR3 spans 14 residues. DNA for the CDR3: TGTGCCAGCAGTTTAGGGGGACTGAACAATGAGCAGTTCTTC. Encoded protein: CASSLGGLNNEQFF.

This chain uses TRBV29-1 with TRBJ2-1; D is undetermined. V lost 2 bases and J 10 bases, leaving 12 bases between the germline ends. The CDR3 totals 12 residues. Germline V gene sequence: CDR1 SQVTM, CDR2 ANQGSEA. The CDR3 coding sequence is TGCAGCGTTGAAACGGTAGCTGGGGAGCAGTTCTTC. Translated: CSVETVAGEQFF.

V and J are TRBV5-5 and TRBJ1-1; no definite D call. The germline V and J ends were trimmed by 5 bases and 1 base, with 12 bases remaining between them. CDR1 and CDR2 from the germline V gene are SGHKS and YYEKEE (reference sequence). The CDR3 spans 14 residues. CDR3 DNA: TGTGCCAGCAGACTCGAGGAGAAGAACACTGAAGCTTTCTTT. Translating it yields CASRLEEKNTEAFF.

The CDR3 sequence: CASSRLALNTEAFF. In nucleotides, the CDR3 is TGTGCCAGCAGTCGACTAGCCTTGAACACTGAAGCTTTCTTT. V is TRBV6-5 and J is TRBJ1-1; D unresolved. CDR1 and CDR2 from the germline V gene are MNHEY and SVGAGI. V lost 5 bases and J 0 bases, leaving 10 bases between the germline ends. CDR3 length: 14 amino acids.

This clone was detected only once. V and J are TRBV7-6 and TRBJ2-5; D call uncertain. Trimming took 5 bases from V and 3 from J, leaving 13 bases between them. From germline, CDR1 is SGHVS and CDR2 FNYEAQ. CDR3 length: 14 residues. The DNA for the CDR3 is TGTGCCAGCAGCCCTGCGCCCCATGAAGAGACCCAGTACTTC. Protein sequence: CASSPAPHEETQYF.

About this clone itself: Distinct nucleotide sequences in the sample also encode this CDR3. The J gene is TRBJ2-7, the V gene TRBV15; no clear D gene. Trimming shortened V by 0 bases and J by 0 bases, and 6 bases separated the two germline ends. The germline V gene has CDR1 LNHNV and CDR2 YYDKDF (reference sequence). CDR3 length: 14 residues. In DNA, the CDR3 is TGTGCCACCAGCAGAGATGGTAGCTCCTACGAGCAGTACTTC. Its translation: CATSRDGSSYEQYF.

This chain joins TRBV5-1 and TRBJ2-7; a possible D gene is TRBD2 (6 bases). The CDR3 has 12 residues. Germline CDR1 and CDR2: SGHRS and YFSETQ. Trimming removed 4 bases from V and 3 bases from J, with 8 bases in between. Here the CDR3 DNA reads TGCGCCAGCAGCGGAGGGGTCTACGAGCAGTACTTC. It encodes CASSGGVYEQYF.

This chain joins TRBV2 and TRBJ2-1; 9 positions agree with TRBD1. The germline gives CDR1 SNHLY, CDR2 FYNNEI. The V gene end was trimmed by 6 bases and the J gene end by 10 bases; junction bases not matched to a gene: 10. This CDR3 has 14 amino acids. CDR3 protein: CASRPGTGIGEQFF. Here the CDR3 DNA reads TGTGCCAGCAGACCAGGGACAGGGATCGGGGAGCAGTTCTTC.

The V and J genes are TRBV5-4 and TRBJ2-2; D is undetermined. The CDR3 length is 13 residues. Germline V gene sequence: CDR1 SGHNT, CDR2 YYREEE (reference sequence). Trimming shortened V by 4 bases and J by 9 bases, and 13 bases separated the two germline ends. DNA for the CDR3: TGTGCCAGCAGCCCCCGTAGCAGTTGGGAGCTGTTTTTT. Amino acid sequence: CASSPRSSWELFF.

J is TRBJ2-3 and V is TRBV6-6; no clear D gene. Germline CDR1 MNHNY, CDR2 SVGAGI (reference sequence). The V end was cut by 2 bases, the J end by 2 bases, with 11 bases between. The CDR3 consists of 15 residues. DNA for the CDR3: TGTGCCAGCAGTTACGACTTCCGGTACACAGATACGCAGTATTTT. Protein: CASSYDFRYTDTQYF.

V gene TRBV25-1 combines with J gene TRBJ2-2; D uncertain. The germline V and J ends were trimmed by 6 bases and 8 bases, with 7 bases remaining between them. The V gene's germline CDR1 is MGHDK and CDR2 SYGVNS. The CDR3 totals 11 residues. The CDR3 DNA is TGTGCCAGCAGGCTCCATGGGGAGCTGTTTTTT. It translates to CASRLHGELFF.

The table lists this clone with a few counts. The gene calls are TRBV7-9 and TRBJ1-3; no firm D call. CDR3 length equals 14 residues. Trimming took 5 bases from V and 4 from J, leaving 12 bases between them. Germline CDR1 SEHNR, CDR2 FQNEAQ (reference sequence). The DNA for the CDR3 is TGTGCCAGCAGCCCAGAGAGGGCCGGAAACACCATATATTTT. It specifies CASSPERAGNTIYF.

The chain employs TRBV5-1 and TRBJ2-3; 12 nucleotides align to TRBD2. V dropped 2 bases and J dropped 6; count of bases not matched to a gene: 10. The CDR3 runs 17 residues. Germline V gene sequence: CDR1 SGHRS, CDR2 YFSETQ. CDR3 amino acids: CASSLATTSGSGDTQYF. DNA for the CDR3: TGCGCCAGCAGCTTAGCGACGACTAGCGGGAGTGGGGATACGCAGTATTTT.

The rearrangement links TRBV11-3 to TRBJ2-5, with 9 bases matching TRBD2. The V segment lost 5 bases and the J segment 4 bases; nucleotides outside the gene matches: 11. The CDR3 is 16 residues long. Germline CDR1 is SGHNT and CDR2 is YENEEA. The CDR3 protein is CASSAGWREGSETQYF. CDR3 bases: TGTGCCAGCAGCGCCGGTTGGCGGGAGGGTTCAGAGACCCAGTACTTC.

The chain has TRBV4-2 and TRBJ2-2; no firm D call. From germline, CDR1 is LGHNA and CDR2 YNFKEQ. The V gene lost 1 base and the J gene lost 6 bases, with 6 bases spanning the gap. The CDR3 totals 13 residues. The CDR3 bases are TGTGCCAGCAGCCAAGTGCCCCCCGGGGAGCTGTTTTTT. Translated, it gives CASSQVPPGELFF.

The chain combines TRBV18 with TRBJ2-3; 7 nucleotides align to TRBD1. The CDR3 is made up of 14 amino acids. CDR1 and CDR2 (germline): KGHSH, LQKENI. V gave up 5 bases and J gave up 2 bases; unmatched junction bases: 4. CDR3 loop: CASSRQGITDTQYF. The CDR3 nucleotides read TGTGCCAGCTCAAGACAGGGAATCACAGATACGCAGTATTTT.

The chain links TRBV6-5 to TRBJ1-1; possible D gene TRBD1, 6 bases. The ends were cut back, 8 bases at V and 5 bases at J, with 15 bases in the middle. The CDR3 totals 13 residues. Germline V gene sequence: CDR1 MNHEY, CDR2 SVGAGI. The CDR3 nucleotides are TGTGCCAGCGGGGGGAGGGGGAGTACTGAAGCTTTCTTT. Encoded protein: CASGGRGSTEAFF.

The chain carries TRBV29-1 and TRBJ1-2; D ambiguous. V was pared by 1 base and J by 4 bases, with 13 bases between. The CDR3 sequence is 14 residues long. Germline assignment: CDR1 SQVTM and CDR2 ANQGSEA. This CDR3 is CSVEVSYGSYGYTF. CDR3 DNA sequence: TGCAGCGTTGAAGTTTCCTACGGGTCCTATGGCTACACCTTC.

The chain joins TRBV29-1 to TRBJ2-7, with 12 bases fitting TRBD2. CDR3 length: 13 residues. V shed 6 bases, J shed 4 bases, and the junction held 4 bases outside the gene matches. Germline V gene sequence: CDR1 SQVTM, CDR2 ANQGSEA. CDR3 in amino acids: CSVRTSGKYEQYF. The CDR3 bases are TGCAGCGTGCGGACTAGCGGGAAATACGAGCAGTACTTC.

V usage is TRBV2 and J usage is TRBJ2-6, with no clear D. V was trimmed by 1 base and J by 0 bases, leaving 4 bases between them. Looked up from germline, CDR1 is SNHLY and CDR2 is FYNNEI. The CDR3 is 15 amino acids. The CDR3 DNA reads TGTGCCAGCAGTGAAGTGCGCTCTGGGGCCAACGTCCTGACTTTC. It encodes CASSEVRSGANVLTF.

This rearrangement joins TRBV2 to TRBJ1-2, with 7 bases matching TRBD1. J lost 8 bases, V lost 8 bases, and 14 bases had no gene match. Germline CDR1 is SNHLY and CDR2 is FYNNEI. The CDR3 totals 14 residues. The CDR3 DNA reads TGTGCCAGCGAGACCCGACAGGGACGTTCCGGCTACACCTTC. Its translation is CASETRQGRSGYTF.

V usage is TRBV11-2 and J usage is TRBJ1-1; D is unclear. CDR3 length: 11 amino acids. Per germline, CDR1 SGHAT and CDR2 FQNNGV. V lost 6 bases to trimming and J lost 11 bases, with 13 bases between them. This chain's CDR3 is CASSLGIRAFF. As DNA, the CDR3 is TGTGCCAGCAGTCTCGGGATCAGGGCTTTCTTT. Full variable domain (rest looked up from reference TRBV11-2 and TRBJ1-1): EAGVAQSPRYKIIEKRQSVAFWCNPISGHATLYWYQQILGQGPKLLIQFQNNGVVDDSQLPKDRFSAERLKGVDSTLKIQPAKLEDSAVYLCASSLGIRAFFGQGTRLTVV.

The chain carries TRBV6-7 and TRBJ1-3, with TRBD1 identical over 7 bases. TRBV6-7 is placed among ORFs of uncertain function. CDR3 length: 15 amino acids. The J segment lost 1 base and the V segment lost 4 bases, leaving 4 bases of the junction unmatched. The CDR3 DNA sequence: TGTGCCAGCAGTTTCACAGGGGTATCTGGAAACACCATATATTTT. Its translation: CASSFTGVSGNTIYF.

V and J are TRBV11-3 and TRBJ2-1; 11 bases match TRBD2. J was trimmed by 10 bases and V by 5 bases; bases with no gene match: 10. Looked up from germline, CDR1 is SGHNT and CDR2 is YENEEA. CDR3 size: 15 residues. The CDR3 DNA reads TGTGCCAGCAGCCATAGCGGGAGGGGGCCGTTGGAGCAGTTCTTC. It is translated as CASSHSGRGPLEQFF.

This clone is a singleton in its sample. The chain is built from TRBV5-1 and TRBJ2-2; D might be TRBD1 (5 bases). The CDR3 is made up of 15 amino acids. Per germline, CDR1 SGHRS and CDR2 YFSETQ. V lost 0 bases and J 5 bases, leaving 11 bases between the germline ends. CDR3 in amino acids: CASSLVGVLTGELFF. Written as DNA, the CDR3 is TGCGCCAGCAGCTTGGTAGGGGTTTTGACCGGGGAGCTGTTTTTT.

The CDR3 region is CASRHRGGITEAFF. In DNA form, the CDR3 reads TGTGCCAGCAGACACAGGGGGGGGATCACTGAAGCTTTCTTT. The rearrangement joins TRBV27 to TRBJ1-1; 8 bases agree with TRBD1. Germline-derived CDR1 and CDR2 are MNHEY and SMNVEV (reference sequence). V lost 6 bases and J lost 4; bases outside the gene matches: 7. The CDR3 contains 14 residues.

As for this clone: One end of the junction varies from germline; a read error may be responsible. The V call is TRBV5-8, the J call TRBJ2-7; TRBD1 matches 7 bases. Per germline, CDR1 SGHTS and CDR2 YDEGEE. This CDR3 is 15 amino acids long. For the CDR3, the DNA is TGTGCCAGCAGCTCTGGGACAGAGAGCTCCTACGAGCAGTGCTTC. Encoded protein: CASSSGTESSYEQCF.

V usage is TRBV6-5 and J usage is TRBJ2-2; TRBD1 agrees at 8 bases. The J segment lost 4 bases and the V segment lost 6 bases, leaving 4 bases of the junction unmatched. Germline V gives CDR1 MNHEY, CDR2 SVGAGI. This CDR3 spans 14 amino acids. CDR3 sequence: CASRLTGGTGELFF. The CDR3 nucleotides are TGTGCCAGCAGGCTAACAGGGGGCACCGGGGAGCTGTTTTTT.